Listed here is a single T cell receptor (beta chain). It has no known antigen specificity. No qualities accompany the bases; no much larger clone lies one base away. CDR1 and CDR2 are drawn from the germline V gene: SGHRS, YFSETQ. The CDR3, cysteine through phenylalanine, is 18 amino acids long. The entry retains the CDR3 DNA only, 54 bases that are in frame from base 1. The V end loses 5 bases and the J end loses 0 bases, and a stretch of 18 bases separates them. The library was prepared using the immunoSEQ multiplex PCR assay. TCRdb mirrors the immuneACCESS table, restricted to in-frame sequences. Some clones are absent from its copies; in checked studies, under half trace to an unresolved V gene, and the reason for the others is unknown. This sample lists 96,000 or so clones; 85% to 95% were detected once. The top ten clonotypes cover 8% of the sample. The data derive from a study of control samples from healthy donors and cancer patients (dated by TCRdb to about 2020).

This receptor chain uses TRBV5-1 and TRBJ1-6; the D region possibly corresponds to TRBD1 (6 bases align). The TCR was taken from a man aged 18 to 35 in good health. Sequencing used blood. The CDR3 amino acid sequence is: CASRIGGGISSYNSPLHF. The nucleotide sequence reads as follows: TGCGCCAGCAGGATTGGAGGGGGAATTAGCTCCTATAATTCACCCCTCCACTTT.